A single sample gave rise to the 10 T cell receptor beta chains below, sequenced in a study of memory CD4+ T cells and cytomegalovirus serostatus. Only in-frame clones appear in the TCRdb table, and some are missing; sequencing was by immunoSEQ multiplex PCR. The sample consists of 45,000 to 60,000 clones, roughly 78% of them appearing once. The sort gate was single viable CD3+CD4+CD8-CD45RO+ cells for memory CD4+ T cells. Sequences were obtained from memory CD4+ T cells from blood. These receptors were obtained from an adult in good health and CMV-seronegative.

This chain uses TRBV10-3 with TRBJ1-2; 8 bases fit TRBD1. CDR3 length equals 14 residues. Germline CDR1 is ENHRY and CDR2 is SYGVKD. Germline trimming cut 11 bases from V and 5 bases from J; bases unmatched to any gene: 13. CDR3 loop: CAVINSRTGYGYTF. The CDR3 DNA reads TGTGCCGTCATTAACTCGAGGACAGGGTATGGCTACACCTTC.

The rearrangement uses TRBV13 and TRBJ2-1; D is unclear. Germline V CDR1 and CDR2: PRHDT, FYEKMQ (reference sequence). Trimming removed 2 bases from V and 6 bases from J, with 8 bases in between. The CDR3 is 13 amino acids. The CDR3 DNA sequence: TGTGCCAGCAGCTTACGAGGTGCCAATGAGCAGTTCTTC. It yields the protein CASSLRGANEQFF.

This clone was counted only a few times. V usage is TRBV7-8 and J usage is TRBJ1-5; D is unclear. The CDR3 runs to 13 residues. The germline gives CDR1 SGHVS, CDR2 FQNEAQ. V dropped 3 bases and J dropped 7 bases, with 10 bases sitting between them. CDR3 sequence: CASSFEVDQPQHF. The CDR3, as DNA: TGTGCCAGCAGCTTTGAAGTAGACCAGCCCCAGCATTTT.

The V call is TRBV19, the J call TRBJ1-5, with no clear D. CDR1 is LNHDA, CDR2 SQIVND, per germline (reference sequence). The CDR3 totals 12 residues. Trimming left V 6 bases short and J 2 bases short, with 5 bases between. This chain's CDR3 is CASRNGNQPQHF. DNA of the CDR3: TGTGCCAGTAGGAACGGCAATCAGCCCCAGCATTTT.

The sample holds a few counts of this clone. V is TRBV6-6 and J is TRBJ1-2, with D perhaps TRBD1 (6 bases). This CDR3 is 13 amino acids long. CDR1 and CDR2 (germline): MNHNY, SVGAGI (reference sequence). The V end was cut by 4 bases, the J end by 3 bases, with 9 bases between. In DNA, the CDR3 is TGTGCCAGCAGTTCGACAGGCTACTATGGCTACACCTTC. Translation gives CASSSTGYYGYTF.

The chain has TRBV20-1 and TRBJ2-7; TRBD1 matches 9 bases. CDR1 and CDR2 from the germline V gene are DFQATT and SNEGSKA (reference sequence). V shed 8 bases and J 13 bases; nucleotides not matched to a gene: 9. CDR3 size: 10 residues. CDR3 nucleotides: TGCAGTCCGAAGGGGGACAGGGCCTACTTC. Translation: CSPKGDRAYF.

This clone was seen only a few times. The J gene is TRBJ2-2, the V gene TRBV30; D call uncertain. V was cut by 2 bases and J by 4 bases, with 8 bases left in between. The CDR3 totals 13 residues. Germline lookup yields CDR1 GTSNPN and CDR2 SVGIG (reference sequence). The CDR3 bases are TGTGCCTGGAGTCTTAGTTCCACCGGGGAGCTGTTTTTT. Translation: CAWSLSSTGELFF. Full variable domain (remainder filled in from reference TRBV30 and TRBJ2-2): SQTIHQWPATLVQPVGSPLSLECTVEGTSNPNLYWYRQAAGRGLQLLFYSVGIGQISSEVPQNLSASRPQDRQFILSSKKLLLSDSGFYLCAWSLSSTGELFFGEGSRLTVL.

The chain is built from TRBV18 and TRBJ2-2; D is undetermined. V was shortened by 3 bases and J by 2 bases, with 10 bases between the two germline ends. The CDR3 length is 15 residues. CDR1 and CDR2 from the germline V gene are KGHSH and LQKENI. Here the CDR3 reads CASSPPDANTGELFF. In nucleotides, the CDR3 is TGTGCCAGCTCACCTCCCGACGCTAACACCGGGGAGCTGTTTTTT. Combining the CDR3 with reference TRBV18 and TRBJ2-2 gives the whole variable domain NAGVMQNPRHLVRRRGQEARLRCSPMKGHSHVYWYRQLPEEGLKFMVYLQKENIIDESGMPKERFSAEFPKEGPSILRIQQVVRGDSAAYFCASSPPDANTGELFFGEGSRLTVL.

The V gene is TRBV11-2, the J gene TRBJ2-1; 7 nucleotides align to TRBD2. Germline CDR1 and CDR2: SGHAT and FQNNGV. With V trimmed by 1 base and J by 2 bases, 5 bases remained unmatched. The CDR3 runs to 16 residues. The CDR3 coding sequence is TGTGCCAGCAGCTTAGGAGCTAGCGGAACCTACAATGAGCAGTTCTTC. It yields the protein CASSLGASGTYNEQFF.

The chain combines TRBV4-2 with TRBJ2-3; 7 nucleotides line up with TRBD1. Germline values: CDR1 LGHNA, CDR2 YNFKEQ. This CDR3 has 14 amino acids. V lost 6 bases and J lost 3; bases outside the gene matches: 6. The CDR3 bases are TGTGCCAGCAGGCAGGGGGTTGGAACAGATACGCAGTATTTT. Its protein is CASRQGVGTDTQYF.